This is a list of T cell receptor beta chains from one sample in a study of blood T cell repertoires in COVID-19. Only in-frame clones appear in the TCRdb table, and some are missing; sequencing was by immunoSEQ multiplex PCR. This table holds about 130,000 clones, roughly four fifths found once. The sequenced sample was peripheral blood. These receptor sequences come from a man aged 60 to 75 with acute or convalescent COVID-19. Each CDR3 is given without its conserved first and last residue.

>TRBV6-1|TRBJ1-2
ASRPEVGEGYGYT
>TRBV9|TRBJ2-2
ASSLQGHTGELF
>TRBV10-2|TRBJ2-7
ASSESGRGGTYEQY
>TRBV7-2|TRBJ2-7
ASSEDRGPYEQY
>TRBV21-1|TRBJ1-4
ASKPGQGDEKLF
>TRBV25-1|TRBJ2-1
ASRAGGTNEQF
>TRBV6-6|TRBJ1-6
ASTLTGGRSPLH
>TRBV6-6|TRBJ1-2
ASSSNRGTIGYT
>TRBV14|TRBJ1-1
ASSQDRGNTEAF
>TRBV27|TRBJ1-5
ASSHGGTGFQPQH
>TRBV7-2|TRBJ1-1
ASRSGRTRGSNTEAF
>TRBV7-2|TRBJ1-2
ASSAPGRGAGGYT
>TRBV11-2|TRBJ1-5
ASSLGAGAPNQPQH
>TRBV28|TRBJ1-1
ASSVDTEAF
>TRBV12-3/TRBV12-4|TRBJ1-2
ASSFGLGYT
>TRBV3-1/TRBV3-2|TRBJ2-7
ASSLLEAGEQY
>TRBV3-1/TRBV3-2|TRBJ2-3
ASSRWTSGGGQDSDTQY
>TRBV5-1|TRBJ1-2
ASSPAGQNLYGYT
>TRBV6-2/TRBV6-3|TRBJ1-2
ASSYLQTGDGYT
>TRBV28|TRBJ2-7
ASSDIRQGEQY
>TRBV4-1|TRBJ2-2
ASSVSSRVTGELF
>TRBV6-1|TRBJ2-7
ASSEGYLAGNPYEQY
>TRBV6-5|TRBJ1-1
ASSVKGDTEAF
>TRBV24-1|TRBJ2-2
ATSDLPGTGSNTGELF
>TRBV2|TRBJ1-5
ASRAGQGYNQPQH
>TRBV2|TRBJ1-2
AGSSTGKDGYT
>TRBV7-9|TRBJ1-1
ASSGATQGYTEAF
>TRBV7-6|TRBJ1-6
ASSLAGSYNSPLH
>TRBV7-9|TRBJ1-2
ASSFSGQDLPT
>TRBV7-3|TRBJ2-1
ASSAVAGGSHNEQF
>TRBV7-9|TRBJ1-6
ASSLATRDSPLH
>TRBV9|TRBJ2-5
ASSPRTGVRETQY
>TRBV19|TRBJ1-1
ASSRGDRANTEAF
>TRBV29-1|TRBJ1-2
SVWGLNDYGYT
>TRBV2|TRBJ1-2
ASSYRGSIGYT
>TRBV25-1|TRBJ1-4
ASSGLGQIEKLF
>TRBV11-3|TRBJ2-3
ASSQIFVAGRSTDTQY
>TRBV19|TRBJ2-2
ASQPLGQATGELF
>TRBV14|TRBJ1-2
ASSTQGSGYGYT